A selection of T cell receptor beta chains follows, all from one sample in a study of blood T cell repertoires in COVID-19. This table comes from immunoSEQ multiplex PCR, and its TCRdb copy is limited to in-frame clones, with some not included. The repertoire has hundreds of thousands of clones, 80% to 90% of them found once; the top ten carry 0.9% to 1.2%. Sequencing was done on a sample of PBMCs or T cells enriched from blood (not recorded which). The receptors were gathered from a man aged 25-45 years who had recovered from COVID-19. Each CDR3 is given with its conserved first and last residue. The order of the fields is clone size, V gene, D gene, J gene, CDR3 protein, CDR3 DNA. D genes are given only for firm matches. Part of the rows lack a size; the others show once, few, many or a class for expanded clones.

NA,TRBV4-1,TRBD2,TRBJ2-7,CASSQVAWKREGNEQYF,TGCGCCAGCAGCCAAGTTGCCTGGAAAAGGGAGGGGAACGAGCAGTACTTC
NA,TRBV12-3/TRBV12-4,NA,TRBJ2-7,CASSFSVEQYF,TGTGCCAGCAGTTTCTCAGTTGAGCAGTACTTC
NA,TRBV2,TRBD2,TRBJ2-2,CASSLSGRAGTGELFF,TGTGCCAGCAGTCTTAGCGGGAGGGCCGGCACCGGGGAGCTGTTTTTT
NA,TRBV18,NA,TRBJ1-1,CASSRNQRIRESMNTEAFF,TGTGCCAGCTCACGTAACCAGAGGATAAGGGAGTCGATGAACACTGAAGCTTTCTTT
NA,TRBV6-5,NA,TRBJ1-2,CASSYSSGGANTF,TGTGCCAGCAGTTACTCGAGTGGGGGCGCAAACACCTTC
few,TRBV10-3,NA,TRBJ2-2,CAISESRGTGELFF,TGTGCCATCAGTGAGTCAAGGGGCACCGGGGAGCTGTTTTTT
NA,TRBV7-8,NA,TRBJ1-4,CASSYRRTDTNEKLFF,TGTGCCAGCAGCTACAGACGGACAGACACGAATGAAAAACTGTTTTTT
NA,TRBV28,TRBD1,TRBJ1-6,CASSSGQGYNSPLHF,TGTGCCAGCAGTTCGGGACAGGGATATAATTCACCCCTCCACTTT
NA,TRBV28,NA,TRBJ1-2,CASSQVYGYTF,TGTGCCAGCAGTCAGGTATATGGCTACACCTTC
NA,TRBV7-2,TRBD1,TRBJ2-6,CASSSDRSSGANVLTF,TGTGCCAGCAGCTCGGACAGGAGCTCTGGGGCCAACGTCCTGACTTTC
NA,TRBV7-9,NA,TRBJ2-7,CASSPSESSYEQYF,TGTGCCAGCAGCCCTAGCGAGAGCTCCTACGAGCAGTACTTC
NA,TRBV9,NA,TRBJ2-1,CASSVSSESYNEQFF,TGTGCCAGCAGCGTCTCTAGCGAATCCTACAATGAGCAGTTCTTC
NA,TRBV29-1,NA,TRBJ2-5,CSGKTQQETQYF,TGCAGCGGGAAGACACAGCAAGAGACCCAGTACTTC
NA,TRBV10-3,TRBD2,TRBJ2-2,CAISRGLAGNANTGELFF,TGTGCCATCAGTCGGGGACTAGCGGGGAACGCGAACACCGGGGAGCTGTTTTTT
NA,TRBV30,NA,TRBJ2-3,CAWGGASSTDTQYF,TGTGCCTGGGGCGGAGCCTCCTCCACAGATACGCAGTATTTT
NA,TRBV27,NA,TRBJ2-1,CASSFSSANEQFF,TGTGCCAGCAGTTTCTCTAGTGCAAATGAGCAGTTCTTC
once,TRBV28,TRBD1,TRBJ2-1,CASSDRGHSYNEQFF,TGTGCCAGCAGTGACAGGGGGCACTCCTACAATGAGCAGTTCTTC
NA,TRBV27,TRBD2,TRBJ2-3,CASSLYFRGGLADTDTQYF,TGTGCCAGCAGTCTCTACTTCCGGGGAGGACTAGCGGACACAGATACGCAGTATTTT
few,TRBV30,TRBD1,TRBJ1-5,CAWSGQAQPQHF,TGTGCCTGGAGCGGACAGGCCCAGCCCCAGCATTTT
NA,TRBV5-4,TRBD1,TRBJ2-7,CASSPGQGLTGEQYF,TGTGCCAGCAGCCCCGGACAGGGCCTAACGGGCGAGCAGTACTTC
NA,TRBV11-3,TRBD2,TRBJ2-7,CASSSGLAGGEQYF,TGTGCCAGCAGCTCGGGACTAGCGGGAGGCGAGCAGTACTTC
NA,TRBV5-6,NA,TRBJ1-2,CASSLADGYTF,TGTGCCAGCAGCTTGGCCGATGGCTACACCTTC
NA,TRBV7-7,TRBD2,TRBJ2-1,CASSVSGSSYNEQFF,TGTGCCAGCAGCGTAAGCGGGAGCTCCTACAATGAGCAGTTCTTC
NA,TRBV12-3/TRBV12-4,NA,TRBJ2-7,CASSLLTAYEQYF,TGTGCCAGCAGCCTTCTGACAGCGTACGAGCAGTACTTC
NA,TRBV20-1,TRBD2,TRBJ2-7,CSASFDRLAGIYEQYF,TGCAGTGCTAGTTTCGATCGGCTAGCGGGTATCTACGAGCAGTACTTC
NA,TRBV6-5,TRBD1,TRBJ1-5,CASSHPGGLRPQHF,TGTGCCAGCAGCCACCCAGGGGGCTTAAGGCCCCAGCATTTT
once,TRBV12-5,NA,TRBJ1-2,CASGTVYGYTF,TGTGCTAGTGGGACAGTGTATGGCTACACCTTC
NA,TRBV10-3,NA,TRBJ1-1,CATLREGTEAFF,TGTGCCACCCTCCGGGAGGGCACCGAAGCTTTCTTT
few,TRBV10-2,NA,TRBJ1-6,CASSESRQTLHF,TGCGCCAGCAGTGAGTCGCGACAGACCCTCCACTTT
few,TRBV24-1,TRBD2,TRBJ2-1,CATSDPRLAGDNEQFF,TGTGCCACCAGTGATCCCCGACTAGCGGGGGATAATGAGCAGTTCTTC
NA,TRBV5-1,NA,TRBJ2-5,CASSLRGDNQETQYF,TGCGCCAGCAGCTTGAGAGGCGATAACCAAGAGACCCAGTACTTC
once,TRBV4-2,NA,TRBJ2-6,CASSQAAASPGANVLTF,TGTGCCAGCAGCCAAGCGGCGGCGAGCCCTGGGGCCAACGTCCTGACTTTC
NA,TRBV28,TRBD1,TRBJ1-2,CASSRPGTENYGGYTF,TGTGCCAGCAGCCGGCCGGGGACAGAGAACTATGGTGGCTACACCTTC
NA,TRBV5-4,TRBD2,TRBJ2-7,CASSGGPSGSSYEQYF,TGTGCCAGCAGCGGCGGACCTAGCGGAAGCTCCTACGAGCAGTACTTC
NA,TRBV28,NA,TRBJ1-5,CASRPERFQPQHF,TGTGCCAGCAGACCGGAGAGGTTTCAGCCCCAGCATTTT
NA,TRBV5-8,NA,TRBJ2-2,CASSWEAGELFF,TGTGCCAGCAGCTGGGAGGCCGGGGAGCTGTTTTTT
NA,TRBV7-9,TRBD1,TRBJ1-5,CATSPDRGEQPQHF,TGTGCCACCTCCCCGGACAGGGGTGAACAGCCCCAGCATTTT
NA,TRBV6-1,NA,TRBJ1-1,CASSERGPRSSEAFF,TGTGCCAGCAGTGAAAGGGGCCCCCGTAGCTCTGAAGCTTTCTTT
NA,TRBV4-2,NA,TRBJ1-1,CASSLALNTEAFF,TGTGCCAGCAGCCTTGCCCTAAACACTGAAGCTTTCTTT
NA,TRBV28,NA,TRBJ1-5,CASSRDRNLSNQPQHF,TGTGCCAGCAGCCGAGACAGGAACCTTAGCAATCAGCCCCAGCATTTT
once,TRBV5-7,TRBD2,TRBJ2-1,CASSPGKLAGKYNEQFF,TGTGCCAGCAGCCCCGGGAAACTAGCGGGAAAGTACAATGAGCAGTTCTTC
NA,TRBV3-1/TRBV3-2,NA,TRBJ2-2,CASSQDGNTGELFF,TGTGCCAGCAGCCAAGACGGGAACACCGGGGAGCTGTTTTTT
NA,TRBV2,NA,TRBJ1-3,CASQEGTFPGNTIYF,TGTGCCAGCCAGGAGGGGACGTTCCCTGGAAACACCATATATTTT
NA,TRBV24-1,TRBD2,TRBJ2-7,CATSEPGTSGTYEQYF,TGTGCCACCAGTGAGCCCGGGACTAGCGGGACCTACGAGCAGTACTTC
few,TRBV2,NA,TRBJ1-1,CASSAARTEAFF,TGTGCCAGCAGTGCCGCCCGGACTGAAGCTTTCTTT
NA,TRBV27,TRBD2,TRBJ2-7,CASSFGAPIAGSAYEQYF,TGTGCCAGCAGTTTTGGGGCCCCAATAGCGGGTTCGGCCTACGAGCAGTACTTC
NA,TRBV6-5,NA,TRBJ2-2,CASSWIRENTGELFF,TGTGCCAGCAGTTGGATTCGGGAAAACACCGGGGAGCTGTTTTTT
NA,TRBV4-1,TRBD1,TRBJ1-4,CASARTGSAGKLFF,TGCGCCAGTGCAAGGACAGGCTCGGCCGGAAAACTGTTTTTT